This T cell receptor beta chain was profiled in a study of vaccination and CD4 T cells after COVID-19. Across the study: No peptide, an HIV-1 Nef pool, or a CEFX pool was what each control culture received.

CDR1 is DFQATT and CDR2 is SNEGSKA in the germline V gene (reference sequence). There are 14 residues in the CDR3. Trimming pared 2 bases from V and 1 base from J, leaving 9 bases between. In this sample, this clonotype turned up a few times. Its antigen is unidentified. Noted treatment: roughly 10-day PBMC culture with coronavirus spike peptide pools or control peptides (ViraFEST assay). Fresh IL-2 medium was used to replace half of the medium on days 3 and 7. Sequencing of cultured CD4+ T cell DNA used the Oncomine TCR Beta short-read assay. A single record per CDR3 protein comes from TCRdb applying MiXCR to the PCR reads. The sample holds tens of thousands of distinct CDR3 sequences, around 50% seen once.

The clonotype comes from a human donor who had recovered from COVID-19. This chain uses TRBV20-1 with TRBJ2-4, with D perhaps TRBD2 (5 bases). What was sequenced was CD4+ T cells from blood, cultured in vitro. CDR3 in DNA: TGCAGTGCTAGAACGAGGGTCGCCAAAAACATTCAGTACTTC. It yields the protein CSARTRVAKNIQYF.